This T cell receptor (beta chain) was found in a study of T cells in localized non-small cell lung cancer. The study, taken as a whole, reports: Among blood samples, higher T cell density accompanied longer overall survival. Uninvolved adjacent lung showed the highest T cell clonality, exceeding tumor. Within adjacent lung there appeared a median around 57 of the top 100 tumor clones.

This CDR3 spans 13 amino acids. From germline, CDR1 is KGHSH and CDR2 LQKENI. V was clipped by 3 bases and J by 2 bases, with 6 bases between them. Data came from immunoSEQ multiplex PCR; TCRdb stores just in-frame clones and leaves some out. The sample lists about 78,000 clones, about 83% occurring once. Comment on this clone: What it binds is not known.

This rearrangement joins TRBV18 to TRBJ2-3; D gene ambiguous. The clonotype comes from a man aged 40-75 years with stage I lung adenocarcinoma. The input for sequencing was peripheral blood, taken before any cancer treatment. CDR3 bases: TGTGCCAGCTCACCTAACCCCACAGATACGCAGTATTTT. Its translation is CASSPNPTDTQYF.